Listed here are 30 T cell receptor beta chains from one sample, sequenced in a study of T cells in lung cancer brain metastases (dated by TCRdb to 2016 to 2018). Receptor amplification or capture employed the immunoSEQ multiplex PCR assay. TCRdb's version of the immuneACCESS table is confined to in-frame rearrangements and falls short of the full clone set. An unresolved V gene accounts for under half of the shortfall where checked; the remainder is of unknown origin. The sample table shows about 2,600 clones, and about 90% are seen once. The top ten clones comprise over 3% of the sample. Sequences were obtained from tumor tissue from a brain metastasis. Reading the label with the study, this specimen's cell subset or site is: paired resected brain metastasis. The receptors were gathered from a man between 65 and 80 years old with non-small cell lung cancer that had spread to the brain.

This chain links TRBV4-3 with TRBJ2-3; 8 bases align to TRBD2. The germline CDR1 and CDR2 sequences are LGHNA and YSLEER. This CDR3 region has 15 residues. The V segment lost 6 bases and the J segment 1 base; nucleotides outside the gene matches: 6. This CDR3 is CASSYMTSGTDTQYF. As DNA, the CDR3 is TGCGCCAGCAGTTACATGACTAGCGGCACAGATACGCAGTATTTT.

This chain links TRBV7-9 with TRBJ2-7; TRBD2 aligns across 7 bases. V trimming: 1 base; J trimming: 5 bases; junction bases outside the gene matches: 11. CDR1 is SEHNR, CDR2 FQNEAQ, per germline (reference sequence). The CDR3 is made up of 16 amino acids. CDR3 nucleotide sequence: TGTGCCAGCAGCTTAGTAGGGGCCAGACTAGCACACGAGCAGTACTTC. This sequence encodes CASSLVGARLAHEQYF.

Only a few counts were recorded for this clone. Distinct nucleotide sequences in the sample also encode this CDR3. V gene TRBV9 combines with J gene TRBJ1-1; the D is unclear. Germline V lookup: CDR1 SGDLS, CDR2 YYNGEE. Between the trimmed V and J ends, which lost 0 bases and 0 bases, there was a span of 6 bases. The CDR3 consists of 14 residues. In nucleotides, the CDR3 is TGTGCCAGCAGCGTAGACACTATGAACACTGAAGCTTTCTTT. As protein: CASSVDTMNTEAFF.

This chain joins TRBV2 and TRBJ2-2, with unresolved D. The germline V gene encodes CDR1 SNHLY and CDR2 FYNNEI. With 2 bases removed from V and 1 base from J, the gap between germline ends came to 14 bases. There are 17 residues in the CDR3. The CDR3 nucleotides are TGTGCCAGCAGTGAAATAATCGCAGGCTTGAACACCGGGGAGCTGTTTTTT. It encodes CASSEIIAGLNTGELFF. Supplemented by reference TRBV2 and TRBJ2-2, the full variable domain reads EPEVTQTPSHQVTQMGQEVILRCVPISNHLYFYWYRQILGQKVEFLVSFYNNEISEKSEIFDDQFSVERPDGSNFTLKIRSTKLEDSAMYFCASSEIIAGLNTGELFFGEGSRLTVL.

This rearrangement joins TRBV5-4 to TRBJ1-5; the match to TRBD1 covers 10 bases. This CDR3 spans 18 amino acids. V shed 4 bases and J 0 bases; nucleotides not matched to a gene: 10. From germline, CDR1 is SGHNT and CDR2 YYREEE (reference sequence). The CDR3 DNA sequence: TGTGCCAGCAGCGATCCGGGACAGGGGACATATAGCAATCAGCCCCAGCATTTT. This encodes CASSDPGQGTYSNQPQHF.

The chain recombines TRBV5-1 with TRBJ2-7; TRBD1 matches 7 bases. Trimming removed 2 bases from V and 4 bases from J; junction bases left unmatched: 3. Germline V lookup: CDR1 SGHRS, CDR2 YFSETQ. The CDR3 has 13 amino acids. CDR3 protein: CASSFDREYEQYF. CDR3 nucleotide sequence: TGCGCCAGCAGCTTCGACAGGGAGTACGAGCAGTACTTC. The full variable domain, with the rest looked up from reference TRBV5-1 and TRBJ2-7, is KAGVTQTPRYLIKTRGQQVTLSCSPISGHRSVSWYQQTPGQGLQFLFEYFSETQRNKGNFPGRFSGRQFSNSRSEMNVSTLELGDSALYLCASSFDREYEQYFGPGTRLTVT.

V is TRBV7-2 and J is TRBJ1-1, with 8 bases that match TRBD1. From germline, CDR1 is SGHTA and CDR2 FQGNSA. This CDR3 has 14 residues. The junction had 4 bases not matched to a gene; V was cut back by 3 bases and J by 4 bases. CDR3 protein: CASSFQGAGTEAFF. CDR3 in DNA: TGTGCCAGCAGCTTCCAGGGGGCTGGCACTGAAGCTTTCTTT.

The V gene is TRBV7-3, the J gene TRBJ2-2; 8 nucleotides agree with TRBD2. The germline CDR1 and CDR2 sequences are SGHTA and FQGTGA. The CDR3 extends over 14 amino acids. Losses at the gene ends were 8 bases for V and 6 bases for J; bases not matched to a gene: 8. Here the CDR3 DNA reads TGTGCCAGCGCACCCGCGGGGGGCTCCGGGGAGCTGTTTTTT. Translated, it gives CASAPAGGSGELFF.

The chain joins TRBV9 to TRBJ2-2, with 9 bases identical to TRBD2. Germline CDR1 reads SGDLS; CDR2 reads YYNGEE. V was pared by 4 bases and J by 6 bases, with 10 bases of the junction left unmatched. This CDR3 is built from 16 residues. As DNA, the CDR3 is TGTGCCAGCAGCCTCACCAGCGGGGGGACCCCCGGGGAGCTGTTTTTT. It translates to CASSLTSGGTPGELFF.

The chain carries TRBV10-3 and TRBJ1-2; weak D call: TRBD1 (5 bases). The CDR3 is 14 residues long. Germline CDR1 ENHRY, CDR2 SYGVKD. V was shortened by 7 bases and J by 4 bases, with 16 bases between the two germline ends. The CDR3 coding sequence is TGTGCCATCAAAAGGCAGGGCTCTGCCTATGGCTACACCTTC. Its protein product is CAIKRQGSAYGYTF.

The chain combines TRBV7-2 with TRBJ1-3; D remains unclear. The germline gives CDR1 SGHTA, CDR2 FQGNSA. V was pared by 5 bases and J by 3 bases, with 11 bases between. The CDR3 runs 14 residues. In DNA form, the CDR3 reads TGTGCCAGCAGCGTTTTGGCAGATGGAAACACCATATATTTT. Its translation: CASSVLADGNTIYF.

The chain couples TRBV7-9 to TRBJ1-1; 8 bases match TRBD1. Germline-derived CDR1 and CDR2 are SEHNR and FQNEAQ (reference sequence). The length of the CDR3 is 15 residues. V lost 5 bases to trimming and J lost 0 bases; unmatched junction nucleotides: 5. CDR3 in amino acids: CASSPRGQVNTEAFF. The DNA for the CDR3 is TGTGCCAGCAGCCCACGGGGACAGGTGAACACTGAAGCTTTCTTT.

CDR3 sequence: CASTSGRSDTQYF. CDR3 nucleotide sequence: TGTGCCAGCACTAGCGGGAGGTCAGATACGCAGTATTTT. V usage is TRBV6-1 and J usage is TRBJ2-3; 11 positions agree with TRBD2. The CDR3 is 13 amino acids. The J segment lost 4 bases and the V segment lost 7 bases, leaving 1 base of the junction unmatched. The V gene's germline CDR1 is MNHNS and CDR2 SASEGT.

In this sample, this clone turned up once. The chain links TRBV7-2 to TRBJ1-1, with D hard to call. V lost 5 bases to trimming and J lost 8 bases, with 15 bases between them. CDR3 length equals 13 residues. In germline, CDR1 is SGHTA, CDR2 FQGNSA. CDR3 nucleotides: TGTGCCAGCAGCCGGGAAGCAAGGTGGGAAGCTTTCTTT. Encoded protein: CASSREARWEAFF.

The rearrangement joins TRBV27 to TRBJ2-5, with a weak D call TRBD2 (5 bases). Germline V gives CDR1 MNHEY, CDR2 SMNVEV (reference sequence). V was cut by 0 bases and J by 5 bases, with 10 bases left in between. The CDR3 contains 14 residues. The CDR3 DNA reads TGTGCCAGCAGTTTATCCGGGGAGTCCGAGACCCAGTACTTC. Translation: CASSLSGESETQYF.

This rearrangement joins TRBV11-2 to TRBJ1-1; D not certain. V gave up 6 bases and J gave up 11 bases, with 19 bases separating them. The germline V gene encodes CDR1 SGHAT and CDR2 FQNNGV. This CDR3 is 13 amino acids long. The DNA for the CDR3 is TGTGCCAGCAGTTACCCCGGGTCCCCAGAGGCTTTCTTT. Amino acid sequence: CASSYPGSPEAFF. Variable domain in full (rest from reference TRBV11-2 and TRBJ1-1): EAGVAQSPRYKIIEKRQSVAFWCNPISGHATLYWYQQILGQGPKLLIQFQNNGVVDDSQLPKDRFSAERLKGVDSTLKIQPAKLEDSAVYLCASSYPGSPEAFFGQGTRLTVV.

V gene TRBV7-2 combines with J gene TRBJ2-1, with 11 bases identical to TRBD1. V lost 3 bases to trimming and J lost 14 bases; unmatched junction nucleotides: 3. The germline CDR1 and CDR2 sequences are SGHTA and FQGNSA. The CDR3 is 12 residues long. The CDR3 DNA follows: TGTGCCAGCAGCTTCGGGACAGGGGGGGAGTTCTTC. Translated, it gives CASSFGTGGEFF.

The genes are TRBV6-1 and TRBJ2-5, with TRBD2 identical over 7 bases. V lost 7 bases to trimming and J lost 6 bases; unmatched junction nucleotides: 5. Germline-derived CDR1 and CDR2 are MNHNS and SASEGT. The CDR3 runs to 12 residues. The CDR3 reads CASKRGGKTQYF. CDR3 in DNA: TGTGCCAGCAAGCGGGGAGGAAAGACCCAGTACTTC.

The chain recombines TRBV5-1 with TRBJ2-3; TRBD2 agrees at 9 bases. This CDR3 contains 16 residues. Losses at the gene ends were 0 bases for V and 1 base for J; bases not matched to a gene: 3. Germline V gene sequence: CDR1 SGHRS, CDR2 YFSETQ. Here the CDR3 reads CASSLGSSGGTDTQYF. The DNA of the CDR3 is TGCGCCAGCAGCTTGGGTTCTAGCGGGGGCACAGATACGCAGTATTTT.

The CDR3 region has the DNA TGCGCCAGCAGCCCGGCAGGATCACCCCTCCACTTT. This codes for CASSPAGSPLHF. The V gene is TRBV5-1, the J gene TRBJ1-6, with D unresolved. The CDR3 runs 12 residues. Trimming shortened V by 4 bases and J by 10 bases, and 9 bases separated the two germline ends. Germline V gene data show CDR1 as SGHRS and CDR2 as YFSETQ.

On this clone: One end of the junction is discordant with germline, which a read error may explain. At the DNA level, this CDR3 is encoded by other sequences in the same sample as well. The V and J genes are TRBV14 and TRBJ1-2; D is unresolved. Germline assignment: CDR1 SGHDN and CDR2 FVKESK. The CDR3 contains 14 residues. CDR3 DNA sequence: TGTGCCAGCAGTCAAGATACCACCAAATTTGGCTACACCTTC. Residues: CASSQDTTKFGYTF.

V usage is TRBV30 and J usage is TRBJ1-1; D is uncertain. The CDR3 spans 10 residues. Trimming removed 7 bases from V and 6 bases from J, with 9 bases in between. The germline gives CDR1 GTSNPN, CDR2 SVGIG (reference sequence). The CDR3 DNA sequence: TGTGCCTTAAGTGGGGCTGAAGCTTTCTTT. Protein: CALSGAEAFF.

The rearrangement links TRBV7-9 to TRBJ1-1; 9 nucleotides agree with TRBD1. The CDR3 spans 16 residues. Germline V gene sequence: CDR1 SEHNR, CDR2 FQNEAQ (reference sequence). V gave up 4 bases and J gave up 7 bases; unmatched junction bases: 13. The CDR3: CASSSGTGYPFLEAFF. CDR3 coding DNA: TGTGCCAGCAGCTCCGGGACAGGGTATCCGTTTCTTGAAGCTTTCTTT.

V gene TRBV14 combines with J gene TRBJ1-3; maybe TRBD1 (5 bases). Germline V CDR1 and CDR2: SGHDN, FVKESK. The CDR3 extends over 15 amino acids. Trimming cost V 8 bases and J 4 bases, with 18 bases left between them. The CDR3: CASLRRRRDGNTIYF. DNA of the CDR3: TGTGCCAGCCTAAGGAGGCGGCGGGACGGAAACACCATATATTTT. The complete variable domain, with remaining parts taken from reference TRBV14 and TRBJ1-3, reads EAGVTQFPSHSVIEKGQTVTLRCDPISGHDNLYWYRRVMGKEIKFLLHFVKESKQDESGMPNNRFLAERTGGTYSTLKVQPAELEDSGVYFCASLRRRRDGNTIYFGEGSWLTVV.

This sequence joins TRBV28 and TRBJ2-1; the match to TRBD2 covers 8 bases. CDR3 length equals 15 residues. Germline V lookup: CDR1 MDHEN, CDR2 SYDVKM. V shed 10 bases, J shed 3 bases, and the junction held 11 bases outside the gene matches. CDR3: CAITSGGRVYNEQFF. CDR3 DNA sequence: TGTGCCATCACCTCGGGGGGGCGGGTCTACAATGAGCAGTTCTTC.

CDR3 nucleotide sequence: TGTGCCAGCAGCGTAGCTTGGCAGGGGGGCTCTGGAAACACCATATATTTT. It encodes CASSVAWQGGSGNTIYF. The chain carries TRBV9 and TRBJ1-3; 7 bases align to TRBD1. The CDR3 contains 17 residues. Germline CDR1 SGDLS, CDR2 YYNGEE. Germline trimming cut 0 bases from V and 0 bases from J; bases unmatched to any gene: 6.

This clone was seen only once. V gene TRBV5-6 combines with J gene TRBJ2-5, with 12 nucleotides matching TRBD2. Germline V gene data show CDR1 as SGHDT and CDR2 as YYEEEE. V gave up 4 bases and J gave up 3 bases; unmatched junction bases: 1. The CDR3 runs to 14 residues. This chain's CDR3 is CASSASGGEETQYF. CDR3 sequence (DNA): TGTGCCAGCAGCGCTAGCGGGGGGGAAGAGACCCAGTACTTC.

The V gene is TRBV10-3, the J gene TRBJ2-1; D gene unclear. Germline V gene sequence: CDR1 ENHRY, CDR2 SYGVKD. The CDR3 contains 12 residues. V was trimmed by 0 bases and J by 14 bases, leaving 11 bases between them. CDR3 sequence reads: CAISESGPAEFF. CDR3 coding DNA: TGTGCCATCAGTGAGTCGGGCCCCGCAGAGTTCTTC.

The CDR3 coding sequence is TGTGCCAGCAGCTTAGGCACCGGCATGAACACTGAAGCTTTCTTT. It is translated as CASSLGTGMNTEAFF. The chain couples TRBV7-6 to TRBJ1-1, with D unresolved. Germline V gene data show CDR1 as SGHVS and CDR2 as FNYEAQ. V lost 1 base, J lost 0 bases, and 9 bases lay in between. The CDR3 has 15 residues.

The V gene is TRBV9, the J gene TRBJ2-3; TRBD2 is a possible D gene (5 bases). The CDR3 sequence is 14 residues long. The V and J ends lost 4 bases and 3 bases respectively, with 12 bases between them. Germline CDR1 is SGDLS and CDR2 is YYNGEE. The CDR3, as DNA: TGTGCCAGCAGCTACTATCCGGGGACAGATACGCAGTATTTT. Translated: CASSYYPGTDTQYF.